The 26 T cell receptor beta chains below come from one sample, sequenced in a study of OX40 agonist ivuxolimab in advanced cancers. Profiled with immunoSEQ multiplex PCR; TCRdb holds only in-frame clones, not every one. Among 75,000 to 95,000 clones listed, roughly 91% were seen once. This specimen was CD4+ or CD8+ T cells sorted from blood, taken in a trial of the OX40 agonist ivuxolimab. The receptor set was obtained from an adult with an advanced solid tumor such as melanoma, head and neck, liver or kidney cancer.

The chain recombines TRBV5-1 with TRBJ2-5; no definite D call. The V end was cut by 0 bases, the J end by 0 bases, with 6 bases between. Germline V gene lookup returns CDR1 SGHRS and CDR2 YFSETQ. There are 14 residues in the CDR3. The CDR3 nucleotides are TGCGCCAGCAGCTTGGCCCTTAACCAAGAGACCCAGTACTTC. Amino acids: CASSLALNQETQYF.

CDR3: CASSLFAGSTHEQYF. In nucleotides, the CDR3 is TGCGCCAGCAGCTTGTTCGCAGGGAGTACCCACGAGCAGTACTTC. The rearrangement links TRBV5-1 to TRBJ2-7; D is tentatively TRBD1 or TRBD2 (5 bases each). This CDR3 region has 15 residues. Per the germline V gene, CDR1 is SGHRS and CDR2 is YFSETQ. The germline V and J ends were trimmed by 1 base and 5 bases, with 16 bases remaining between them.

This chain connects TRBV18 to TRBJ1-1; D call uncertain. Germline-derived CDR1 and CDR2 are KGHSH and LQKENI. The CDR3 has 15 residues. Trimming removed 3 bases from V and 0 bases from J, with 11 bases in between. The CDR3 reads CASSPNQRMNTEAFF. CDR3 DNA sequence: TGTGCCAGCTCACCGAATCAAAGAATGAACACTGAAGCTTTCTTT.

In nucleotides, the CDR3 is TGCGCCAGCAGCAATACAGGGGGCTGGGAGACCCAGTACTTC. Protein: CASSNTGGWETQYF. The chain joins TRBV5-1 to TRBJ2-5; 9 nucleotides agree with TRBD1. V trimming: 4 bases; J trimming: 5 bases; junction bases outside the gene matches: 6. The CDR3 is 14 residues long. Per germline, CDR1 SGHRS and CDR2 YFSETQ. The full variable domain, completed using reference TRBV5-1 and TRBJ2-5, is KAGVTQTPRYLIKTRGQQVTLSCSPISGHRSVSWYQQTPGQGLQFLFEYFSETQRNKGNFPGRFSGRQFSNSRSEMNVSTLELGDSALYLCASSNTGGWETQYFGPGTRLLVL.

The CDR3 nucleotides are TGTGCCAGCTCATCCGGCAGTCAAGAGACCCAGTACTTC. This codes for CASSSGSQETQYF. The chain recombines TRBV18 with TRBJ2-5; D remains ambiguous. The CDR3 covers 13 residues. The V end was cut by 5 bases, the J end by 2 bases, with 9 bases between. CDR1 is KGHSH, CDR2 LQKENI, per germline. The full variable domain, with the rest looked up from reference TRBV18 and TRBJ2-5, is NAGVMQNPRHLVRRRGQEARLRCSPMKGHSHVYWYRQLPEEGLKFMVYLQKENIIDESGMPKERFSAEFPKEGPSILRIQQVVRGDSAAYFCASSSGSQETQYFGPGTRLLVL.

V is TRBV28 and J is TRBJ2-3; 11 bases align to TRBD2. CDR3 size: 15 residues. Germline V gene data show CDR1 as MDHEN and CDR2 as SYDVKM. Losses at the gene ends were 3 bases for V and 5 bases for J; bases not matched to a gene: 4. CDR3 loop: CASSLQLAGEDTQYF. DNA for the CDR3: TGTGCCAGCAGTTTGCAACTAGCGGGGGAAGATACGCAGTATTTT. Full variable domain (missing parts from reference TRBV28 and TRBJ2-3): DVKVTQSSRYLVKRTGEKVFLECVQDMDHENMFWYRQDPGLGLRLIYFSYDVKMKEKGDIPEGYSVSREKKERFSLILESASTNQTSMYLCASSLQLAGEDTQYFGPGTRLTVL.

The rearrangement joins TRBV5-1 to TRBJ2-5, with 9 bases that match TRBD2. Looked up from germline, CDR1 is SGHRS and CDR2 is YFSETQ. Trimming cost V 4 bases and J 6 bases; bases outside gene matches: 13. The CDR3 contains 16 residues. The CDR3 sequence is CASSQVLAGKSKTQYF. The DNA of the CDR3 is TGCGCCAGCAGCCAAGTCCTAGCGGGAAAATCCAAGACCCAGTACTTC.

The chain combines TRBV7-2 with TRBJ2-7; the D gene could be TRBD1 or TRBD2 (5 bases each). The CDR3 spans 14 residues. CDR1 is SGHTA and CDR2 is FQGNSA in the germline V gene. V lost 5 bases and J lost 3, with 14 bases in between. The CDR3 DNA reads as TGTGCCAGCAGCCGCTATGGGACCAACTACGAGCAGTACTTC. Encoded protein: CASSRYGTNYEQYF.

The rearrangement joins TRBV4-3 to TRBJ2-1, with 13 bases that match TRBD2. CDR3 length: 20 amino acids. J lost 6 bases, V lost 4 bases, and 18 bases had no gene match. Germline loops: CDR1 LGHNA, CDR2 YSLEER. The CDR3 bases are TGCGCCAGCAGCCCGGCTTTGGCTGGACTAGCGGGAGTGAATGCCAATGAGCAGTTCTTC. Protein product: CASSPALAGLAGVNANEQFF.

This rearrangement joins TRBV27 to TRBJ2-7; a possible D gene is TRBD2 (6 bases). V dropped 6 bases and J dropped 3 bases, with 12 bases sitting between them. The CDR3 consists of 13 residues. The germline gives CDR1 MNHEY, CDR2 SMNVEV (reference sequence). The CDR3 DNA reads as TGTGCCAGCAGCAGAAACGGGGGCTACGAGCAGTACTTC. Translating gives CASSRNGGYEQYF.

The chain couples TRBV7-3 to TRBJ2-2; TRBD2 is a possible D gene (6 bases). CDR3 length: 17 residues. The germline CDR1 and CDR2 sequences are SGHTA and FQGTGA. V was trimmed by 11 bases and J by 3 bases, leaving 25 bases between them. The CDR3 here is CAPGDPPIGSHTGELFF. CDR3 coding DNA: TGTGCCCCGGGGGACCCCCCAATCGGGTCGCACACCGGGGAGCTGTTTTTT.

V is TRBV19 and J is TRBJ1-5, with TRBD1 matching over 10 bases. This CDR3 has 14 amino acids. Germline CDR1 and CDR2: LNHDA and SQIVND (reference sequence). Trimming cost V 5 bases and J 3 bases; bases outside gene matches: 1. The chain's CDR3 is CASSGTGDNQPQHF. The CDR3 nucleotides are TGTGCCAGTAGTGGGACAGGGGACAATCAGCCCCAGCATTTT. Filled out from reference TRBV19 and TRBJ1-5, the complete variable domain reads DGGITQSPKYLFRKEGQNVTLSCEQNLNHDAMYWYRQDPGQGLRLIYYSQIVNDFQKGDIAEGYSVSREKKESFPLTVTSAQKNPTAFYLCASSGTGDNQPQHFGDGTRLSIL.

The chain recombines TRBV30 with TRBJ1-5; no firm D call. Germline V CDR1 and CDR2: GTSNPN, SVGIG (reference sequence). There are 11 residues in the CDR3. Trimming took off 1 base at V and 11 bases at J, with 9 bases between the two ends. The CDR3 DNA follows: TGTGCCTGGAGTGGGCCTAAGGCCCAGCATTTT. It yields the protein CAWSGPKAQHF.

A few counts support this clone. The chain employs TRBV15 and TRBJ2-5; a possible D gene is TRBD2 (5 bases). In germline, CDR1 is LNHNV, CDR2 YYDKDF (reference sequence). Trimming left V 3 bases short and J 5 bases short, with 10 bases between. The CDR3 spans 13 residues. The CDR3 reads CATSRDLTETQYF. The CDR3 DNA reads TGTGCCACCAGCAGGGACTTAACGGAGACCCAGTACTTC.

This sequence joins TRBV5-1 and TRBJ2-6, with a weak D call TRBD2 (6 bases). V dropped 4 bases and J dropped 4 bases, with 15 bases sitting between them. Germline V gene sequence: CDR1 SGHRS, CDR2 YFSETQ. The length of the CDR3 is 16 residues. CDR3: CASSVVGGTGANVLTF. In DNA form, the CDR3 reads TGCGCCAGCAGCGTCGTCGGGGGAACCGGGGCCAACGTCCTGACTTTC.

J is TRBJ2-7 and V is TRBV7-9, with 12 bases fitting TRBD1. The junction had 7 bases not matched to a gene; V was cut back by 3 bases and J by 7 bases. This CDR3 is 15 amino acids long. CDR1 is SEHNR and CDR2 is FQNEAQ in the germline V gene (reference sequence). The CDR3 protein is CASSLAGQGAREQYF. CDR3 DNA: TGTGCCAGCAGCTTGGCGGGACAGGGGGCGAGGGAGCAGTACTTC. Full variable domain (remainder filled in from reference TRBV7-9 and TRBJ2-7): DTGVSQNPRHKITKRGQNVTFRCDPISEHNRLYWYRQTLGQGPEFLTYFQNEAQLEKSRLLSDRFSAERPKGSFSTLEIQRTEQGDSAMYLCASSLAGQGAREQYFGPGTRLTVT.

The V gene is TRBV30, the J gene TRBJ1-3; 8 bases fit TRBD1. Germline V gives CDR1 GTSNPN, CDR2 SVGIG (reference sequence). The CDR3 length is 15 residues. The V gene end was trimmed by 1 base and the J gene end by 2 bases; junction bases not matched to a gene: 4. The CDR3 is CAWSGQGATGNTIYF. In nucleotides, the CDR3 is TGTGCCTGGAGTGGGCAGGGGGCTACTGGAAACACCATATATTTT.

The V and J genes are TRBV7-2 and TRBJ2-5; 11 bases are shared with TRBD2. The CDR3 is made up of 13 amino acids. Losses at the gene ends were 5 bases for V and 5 bases for J; bases not matched to a gene: 1. CDR1 SGHTA and CDR2 FQGNSA come from the germline V gene. The CDR3 loop is CASSASGRETQYF. The CDR3 DNA follows: TGTGCCAGCAGCGCTAGCGGGAGGGAGACCCAGTACTTC.

With regard to this clone: In the same sample, other DNA sequences code for this CDR3. CDR3 residues: CASSLGQGAYGYTF. CDR3 nucleotide sequence: TGTGCCAGCAGCTTGGGACAGGGGGCATATGGCTACACCTTC. The V gene is TRBV5-4, the J gene TRBJ1-2; TRBD1 aligns across 10 bases. This CDR3 is built from 14 residues. V lost 0 bases and J lost 5; bases outside the gene matches: 1. Germline assignment: CDR1 SGHNT and CDR2 YYREEE (reference sequence). Combining the CDR3 with reference TRBV5-4 and TRBJ1-2 gives the whole variable domain ETGVTQSPTHLIKTRGQQVTLRCSSQSGHNTVSWYQQALGQGPQFIFQYYREEENGRGNFPPRFSGLQFPNYSSELNVNALELDDSALYLCASSLGQGAYGYTFGSGTRLTVV.

The chain employs TRBV5-5 and TRBJ2-2, with D maybe TRBD2 (6 bases). Between the trimmed V and J ends, which lost 0 bases and 6 bases, there was a span of 18 bases. The length of the CDR3 is 17 residues. Germline lookup yields CDR1 SGHKS and CDR2 YYEKEE (reference sequence). In DNA form, the CDR3 reads TGTGCCAGCAGCTTGGTGTTACGGGGGATAGAACCCGGGGAGCTGTTTTTT. Translating gives CASSLVLRGIEPGELFF.

The rearrangement joins TRBV19 to TRBJ2-1; perhaps TRBD2 as D (6 bases). There are 16 residues in the CDR3. Germline loops: CDR1 LNHDA, CDR2 SQIVND (reference sequence). The V and J ends lost 0 bases and 1 base respectively, with 10 bases between them. CDR3 amino acids: CASSIDQSGSYNEQFF. The CDR3 DNA is TGTGCCAGTAGTATAGATCAGAGCGGGTCCTACAATGAGCAGTTCTTC.

The V call is TRBV6-1, the J call TRBJ2-7; 9 bases match TRBD1. Per germline, CDR1 MNHNS and CDR2 SASEGT. This CDR3 comprises 13 residues. Trimming took 6 bases from V and 6 from J; bases not matched to a gene: 6. The DNA of the CDR3 is TGTGCCAGCAGAGAACAGGGGGCGGGCGAGCAGTACTTC. It is translated as CASREQGAGEQYF.

DNA for the CDR3: TGTGCCAGCAGCGTAGCCCGGACGGTTAGCACAGATACGCAGTATTTT. Its translation: CASSVARTVSTDTQYF. The chain joins TRBV9 to TRBJ2-3; D is unclear. Germline V gives CDR1 SGDLS, CDR2 YYNGEE. V dropped 0 bases and J dropped 0 bases, with 11 bases sitting between them. The CDR3 runs to 16 residues.

The chain employs TRBV18 and TRBJ2-2, with TRBD2 matching 10 bases. CDR1 and CDR2 (germline): KGHSH, LQKENI. The CDR3 spans 15 residues. Trimming cost V 5 bases and J 1 base; bases outside gene matches: 1. The CDR3 nucleotides read TGTGCCAGCTCAGGGACTAGCGAGAACACCGGGGAGCTGTTTTTT. This translates into CASSGTSENTGELFF.

V usage is TRBV19 and J usage is TRBJ2-1; TRBD2 matches 7 bases. Germline CDR1 and CDR2: LNHDA and SQIVND (reference sequence). J was trimmed by 3 bases and V by 5 bases; bases with no gene match: 10. The CDR3 has 16 amino acids. The CDR3 coding sequence is TGTGCCAGTAGTGCAAGCGGGACCAAGCGCTACAATGAGCAGTTCTTC. Translated, it gives CASSASGTKRYNEQFF.

The rearrangement joins TRBV5-1 to TRBJ1-5; no clear D gene. Germline values: CDR1 SGHRS, CDR2 YFSETQ. V lost 2 bases and J lost 7, with 10 bases in between. The CDR3 is 13 amino acids. The CDR3 nucleotides read TGCGCCAGCAGCTTTAGGAGCATCCAGCCCCAGCATTTT. The encoded protein is CASSFRSIQPQHF. The variable domain in full, completed from reference TRBV5-1 and TRBJ1-5, reads KAGVTQTPRYLIKTRGQQVTLSCSPISGHRSVSWYQQTPGQGLQFLFEYFSETQRNKGNFPGRFSGRQFSNSRSEMNVSTLELGDSALYLCASSFRSIQPQHFGDGTRLSIL.